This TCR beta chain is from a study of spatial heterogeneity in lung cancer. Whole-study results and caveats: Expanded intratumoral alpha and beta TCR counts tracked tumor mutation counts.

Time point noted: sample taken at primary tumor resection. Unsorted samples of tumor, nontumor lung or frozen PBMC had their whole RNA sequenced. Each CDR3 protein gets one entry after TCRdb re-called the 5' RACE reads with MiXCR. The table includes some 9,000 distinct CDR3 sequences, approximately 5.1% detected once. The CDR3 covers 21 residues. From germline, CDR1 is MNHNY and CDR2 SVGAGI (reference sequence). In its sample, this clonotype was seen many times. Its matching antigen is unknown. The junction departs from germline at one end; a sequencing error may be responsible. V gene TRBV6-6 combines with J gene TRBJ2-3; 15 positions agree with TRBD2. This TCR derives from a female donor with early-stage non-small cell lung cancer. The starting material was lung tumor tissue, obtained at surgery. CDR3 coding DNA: TGTGCCAGCAGTTACCCCCGGACTAGCGGGGGGGCCCGGTGGATTGCAGACACGCAGTATTTT. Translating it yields CASSYPRTSGGARWIADTQYF.